Following are 30 T cell receptor beta chains from one sample sequenced in a study of T and B cells in COVID-19 patients (dated by TCRdb to about 2020). Genomic DNA extracted from blood was used in amounts of about 250-500 ng for amplification of TRB repertoires. Data came from an Illumina MiSeq. TRB rearrangements were amplified by multiplex PCR with BIOMED2 TRB-A/B primer pools. TCRdb reprocessing: public reads trimmed at Q25 with fastp, clones called with MiXCR, in-frame beta chains kept. Rows with one shared CDR3 protein collapse into an entry with the most common genes and DNA. The sample table lists over a thousand distinct CDR3 sequences, 25% to 30% of them with a count of one. The ten biggest clones cover around 70% of the sample. Sequencing used blood. Every receptor here comes from a human donor with active COVID-19.

The V call is TRBV6-1, the J call TRBJ2-7; TRBD1 is a possible D gene (6 bases). From germline, CDR1 is MNHNS and CDR2 SASEGT. Trimming removed 5 bases at V and 2 bases at J, with 7 bases between. The CDR3 totals 12 residues. The CDR3 DNA is TGTGCCAGCAGTCGGGACACCTACGAGCAGTACTTC. Amino acids: CASSRDTYEQYF.

This clonotype is labeled medium-sized (0.01 to 0.1%). In DNA, the CDR3 is TGTGCCAGCAGTTACGTACCCCCAGGGCAAGGCGAGACCCAGTACTTC. Amino acid sequence: CASSYVPPGQGETQYF. The V gene is TRBV6-5, the J gene TRBJ2-5; D might be TRBD1 (5 bases). Germline CDR1 and CDR2: MNHEY and SVGAGI. The CDR3 is made up of 16 amino acids. The V gene lost 2 bases and the J gene lost 5 bases, with 18 bases spanning the gap.

This clonotype turned up a few times. The chain has TRBV6-1 and TRBJ2-4; tentatively, D is TRBD1 or TRBD2 (5 bases each). The germline CDR1 and CDR2 sequences are MNHNS and SASEGT. The CDR3 sequence is 16 residues long. Deletions cut 7 bases from V and 0 bases from J, with 16 bases between. Here the CDR3 reads CASTSGRRVAKNIQYF. Here the CDR3 DNA reads TGTGCCAGCACCTCGGGACGGCGAGTAGCCAAAAACATTCAGTACTTC.

The chain is built from TRBV20-1 and TRBJ2-1; 8 nucleotides align to TRBD1. The CDR3 runs to 14 residues. V gave up 3 bases and J gave up 2 bases; unmatched junction bases: 3. Germline values: CDR1 DFQATT, CDR2 SNEGSKA (reference sequence). The CDR3 here is CSARGDRTYNEQFF. The CDR3 DNA reads TGCAGTGCTAGGGGGGACAGGACCTACAATGAGCAGTTCTTC.

The chain has TRBV6-5 and TRBJ1-1; possible D gene TRBD1, 5 bases. The CDR3 is 16 amino acids. Per germline, CDR1 MNHEY and CDR2 SVGAGI. Trimming shortened V by 4 bases and J by 2 bases, and 17 bases separated the two germline ends. As DNA, the CDR3 is TGTGCCAGCAGTTCGCCCCCGACAGTTGCCAACACTGAAGCTTTCTTT. This sequence encodes CASSSPPTVANTEAFF.

The V call is TRBV20-1, the J call TRBJ1-2; D might be TRBD1 (5 bases). Trimming cost V 3 bases and J 4 bases, with 15 bases left between them. Per the germline V gene, CDR1 is DFQATT and CDR2 is SNEGSKA (reference sequence). This CDR3 has 14 residues. This CDR3 is CSASSQTGGYGYTF. In DNA, the CDR3 is TGCAGTGCTAGCTCCCAAACAGGAGGCTATGGCTACACCTTC.

Judged by abundance, this clonotype is medium-sized. V is TRBV6-5 and J is TRBJ2-1; D not certain. The length of the CDR3 is 13 residues. Looked up from germline, CDR1 is MNHEY and CDR2 is SVGAGI. Trimming left V 6 bases short and J 7 bases short, with 13 bases between. Here the CDR3 DNA reads TGTGCCAGCAGCCCGGGCGTAAAAAATGAGCAGTTCTTC. Protein: CASSPGVKNEQFF.

This clonotype is judged medium-sized. V usage is TRBV29-1 and J usage is TRBJ1-2, with 7 bases matching TRBD1. Unmatched junction bases numbered 8, after V lost 7 bases and J lost 3 bases. CDR3 length: 13 amino acids. Germline V gene data show CDR1 as SQVTM and CDR2 as ANQGSEA. CDR3 DNA sequence: TGCAGCGCCTCGACAGGGCCCGACTATGGCTACACCTTC. Amino acid sequence: CSASTGPDYGYTF.

Relative to its sample, this clonotype is medium-sized (0.01 to 0.1%). This sequence joins TRBV18 and TRBJ1-2; a possible D gene is TRBD1 (6 bases). The CDR3 is made up of 15 amino acids. The ends were cut back, 1 base at V and 3 bases at J, with 12 bases in the middle. Germline loops: CDR1 KGHSH, CDR2 LQKENI. The CDR3 DNA is TGTGCCAGCTCACCACGGGTCAGGGGAGACTATGGCTACACCTTC. Encoded protein: CASSPRVRGDYGYTF.

In its sample, this clonotype ranks as large (0.1 to 1%). This chain joins TRBV5-4 and TRBJ2-5; D is perhaps TRBD2 (6 bases). Trimming cost V 4 bases and J 1 base, with 14 bases left between them. The CDR3 extends over 15 amino acids. Germline CDR1 reads SGHNT; CDR2 reads YYREEE (reference sequence). As DNA, the CDR3 is TGTGCCAGCAGCCCGGAGGGGCGGGGCCAAGAGACCCAGTACTTC. This sequence encodes CASSPEGRGQETQYF.

In nucleotides, the CDR3 is TGTGCCAGCCGCGTTAGGACTAGCGGGAGCTCCTACAATGAGCAGTTCTTC. Amino acids: CASRVRTSGSSYNEQFF. V gene TRBV6-5 combines with J gene TRBJ2-1, with 13 bases lining up with TRBD2. Trimming cost V 8 bases and J 0 bases; bases outside gene matches: 7. The CDR3 is made up of 17 amino acids. Germline V gives CDR1 MNHEY, CDR2 SVGAGI.

This sequence joins TRBV7-2 and TRBJ2-7; possible D gene TRBD2, 5 bases. V gave up 6 bases and J gave up 5 bases, with 11 bases separating them. In germline, CDR1 is SGHTA, CDR2 FQGNSA. The CDR3 is 12 residues long. The DNA of the CDR3 is TGTGCCAGCAGGGAGGCCGGGGACGAGCAGTACTTC. It encodes CASREAGDEQYF.

By sample fraction, this clonotype is medium-sized (0.01 to 0.1%). The chain couples TRBV15 to TRBJ2-2; D gene uncertain. Germline loops: CDR1 LNHNV, CDR2 YYDKDF (reference sequence). The CDR3 runs to 13 residues. V lost 0 bases and J lost 7, with 6 bases in between. The CDR3 sequence is CATSRDRSGELFF. The CDR3 region has the DNA TGTGCCACCAGCAGAGATAGGAGCGGGGAGCTGTTTTTT.

V is TRBV20-1 and J is TRBJ2-2; 11 positions agree with TRBD2. The germline gives CDR1 DFQATT, CDR2 SNEGSKA (reference sequence). The CDR3 extends over 16 amino acids. V lost 3 bases, J lost 2 bases, and 5 bases stayed unmatched. The CDR3 sequence: CSARASGRPNTGELFF. The CDR3 DNA sequence: TGCAGTGCTAGGGCTAGCGGGAGGCCAAACACCGGGGAGCTGTTTTTT.

This clonotype rates as medium-sized (0.01 to 0.1%). This chain joins TRBV6-5 and TRBJ2-7; 15 nucleotides agree with TRBD2. CDR1 and CDR2 (germline): MNHEY, SVGAGI. The CDR3 covers 19 residues. The junction had 15 bases not matched to a gene; V was cut back by 6 bases and J by 3 bases. The CDR3 coding sequence is TGTGCCAGCAGCCCTCCCAGGACTAGCGGGAGGGTCGTAATCTACGAGCAGTACTTC. Amino acid sequence: CASSPPRTSGRVVIYEQYF.

V usage is TRBV4-3 and J usage is TRBJ2-1; 8 nucleotides match TRBD2. After removal of 2 bases from V and 9 bases from J, the junction contained 12 bases not matched to a gene. CDR1 is LGHNA, CDR2 YSLEER, per germline. The length of the CDR3 is 16 residues. The chain's CDR3 is CASSQRLDNSGTEQFF. As DNA, the CDR3 is TGCGCCAGCAGCCAAAGGTTGGACAATAGCGGGACTGAGCAGTTCTTC.

About this clonotype itself: Germline and junction disagree at one end, which may indicate a read error. This sequence joins TRBV12-3 or TRBV12-4 and TRBJ2-7; 13 bases line up with TRBD2. This CDR3 has 14 residues. The CDR3 sequence is CSSSRTSGSGEQYF. The CDR3 DNA follows: TGTTCCAGCAGTCGGACTAGCGGGAGTGGGGAGCAGTACTTC.

This clonotype was found a few times. This rearrangement joins TRBV12-3 or TRBV12-4 to TRBJ2-3; weak D call: TRBD2 (5 bases). The CDR3 extends over 15 amino acids. V lost 2 bases to trimming and J lost 1 base, with 10 bases between them. The CDR3 loop is CASSLLLEGTDTQYF. CDR3 bases: TGTGCCAGCAGTTTACTACTAGAAGGCACAGATACGCAGTATTTT.

The genes are TRBV2 and TRBJ2-7; 9 nucleotides line up with TRBD1. The CDR3 sequence is 14 residues long. CDR1 is SNHLY and CDR2 is FYNNEI in the germline V gene. V lost 6 bases and J lost 4; bases outside the gene matches: 7. The chain's CDR3 is CASRINRGRYEQYF. The CDR3 DNA follows: TGTGCCAGCAGGATAAACAGGGGGCGATACGAGCAGTACTTC.

This clonotype was seen a handful of times. This chain connects TRBV5-6 to TRBJ2-7; D perhaps matches TRBD1 (6 bases). This CDR3 has 14 residues. CDR1 and CDR2 (germline): SGHDT, YYEEEE. V lost 3 bases, J lost 3 bases, and 13 bases lay in between. The CDR3 nucleotides are TGTGCCAGCAGCTCACCCGGGACACTCTACGAGCAGTACTTC. Its protein is CASSSPGTLYEQYF.

This clonotype was found a few times. The chain carries TRBV18 and TRBJ2-5; maybe TRBD1 (5 bases). This CDR3 is 16 amino acids long. Trimming took off 3 bases at V and 5 bases at J, with 19 bases between the two ends. In germline, CDR1 is KGHSH, CDR2 LQKENI. The CDR3 protein is CASSPRPLNWGETQYF. CDR3 bases: TGTGCCAGCTCACCGCGTCCCCTCAATTGGGGCGAGACCCAGTACTTC.

V gene TRBV5-5 combines with J gene TRBJ2-5; no firm D call. CDR1 and CDR2 (germline): SGHKS, YYEKEE (reference sequence). The length of the CDR3 is 13 residues. The V gene lost 3 bases and the J gene lost 5 bases, with 11 bases spanning the gap. This CDR3 reads CASSSPTRETQYF. CDR3 in DNA: TGTGCCAGCAGCTCCCCGACGAGGGAGACCCAGTACTTC.

This clonotype rates as medium-sized. CDR3 nucleotides: TGTGCCAGCAGCTCCAGAAGTATCGCGGCAGATACGCAGTATTTT. It is translated as CASSSRSIAADTQYF. The chain employs TRBV7-9 and TRBJ2-3; D is ambiguous. V shed 4 bases and J shed 4 bases, with 15 bases lying between them. The CDR3 runs to 15 residues. CDR1 and CDR2 (germline): SEHNR, FQNEAQ (reference sequence).

This clonotype is labeled as medium-sized. This sequence joins TRBV5-4 and TRBJ2-3; 7 positions match TRBD2. The length of the CDR3 is 15 residues. The germline gives CDR1 SGHNT, CDR2 YYREEE (reference sequence). J lost 1 base, V lost 0 bases, and 2 bases had no gene match. The CDR3 sequence: CASSLEAGGTDTQYF. CDR3 DNA sequence: TGTGCCAGCAGCTTGGAGGCGGGAGGCACAGATACGCAGTATTTT.

Comments on this clonotype: This may come from a read error, since a much larger clone is one base off. The genes are TRBV6-5 and TRBJ1-1; perhaps TRBD1 as D (5 bases). Trimming took 5 bases from V and 9 from J, leaving 13 bases between them. This CDR3 has 12 amino acids. Germline values: CDR1 MNHEY, CDR2 SVGAGI. The CDR3 coding sequence is TGTGCCAGCAGTAGACAGTTCAGTAAAGCTTTCTTT. It is translated as CASSRQFSKAFF.

The V and J genes are TRBV24-1 and TRBJ2-2, with unresolved D. V was cut by 8 bases and J by 3 bases, with 9 bases left in between. CDR3 size: 13 residues. CDR1 and CDR2 (germline): KGHDR, SFDVKD. DNA of the CDR3: TGTGCCACCACGAGTGGGGACACCGGGGAGCTGTTTTTT. It specifies CATTSGDTGELFF.

This clonotype has just a few counts. J is TRBJ1-5 and V is TRBV18; 8 bases fit TRBD1. Trimming removed 5 bases from V and 5 bases from J; junction bases left unmatched: 5. Germline V gives CDR1 KGHSH, CDR2 LQKENI. The CDR3 is 14 amino acids. For the CDR3, the DNA is TGTGCCAGCTCATTGGACAGGGCCTATCAGCCCCAGCATTTT. Amino acid sequence: CASSLDRAYQPQHF.

The chain joins TRBV7-9 to TRBJ1-2; 7 bases agree with TRBD1. Germline trimming cut 5 bases from V and 8 bases from J; bases unmatched to any gene: 8. This CDR3 has 13 amino acids. Per germline, CDR1 SEHNR and CDR2 FQNEAQ (reference sequence). The CDR3 is CASSTGTDKGYTF. CDR3 in DNA: TGTGCCAGCAGCACTGGGACAGATAAAGGCTACACCTTC.

The rearrangement uses TRBV18 and TRBJ1-2; TRBD1 aligns across 9 bases. This CDR3 contains 14 residues. With 5 bases clipped from V and 5 bases from J, the junction kept 6 bases outside the gene matches. In germline, CDR1 is KGHSH, CDR2 LQKENI. CDR3 in amino acids: CASSSGTGPYGYTF. CDR3 DNA sequence: TGTGCCAGCTCATCGGGGACAGGGCCATATGGCTACACCTTC.

This clonotype showed up just once. The V and J genes are TRBV5-5 and TRBJ2-5, with 9 nucleotides matching TRBD2. The CDR3 has 15 amino acids. The V gene end was trimmed by 2 bases and the J gene end by 3 bases; junction bases not matched to a gene: 5. The V gene's germline CDR1 is SGHKS and CDR2 YYEKEE (reference sequence). CDR3 protein: CASSLGSSGKETQYF. The CDR3, as DNA: TGTGCCAGCAGCTTAGGCTCTAGCGGGAAAGAGACCCAGTACTTC.